A single sample gave rise to the 29 T cell receptor beta chains below, sequenced in a study of T cell repertoires in cytomegalovirus infection. MiXCR was run by TCRdb on the reads, yielding one entry per CDR3 protein. This table holds 200,000 to 300,000 distinct CDR3 sequences, roughly an eighth found once. Input material: PBMCs. These receptor sequences come from a human donor in good health (CMV status not recorded). Some clones in this sample may be carry-over from other donors' samples.

This clonotype was counted ten times or more. The chain uses TRBV7-2 and TRBJ2-3; 15 bases map to TRBD2. Trimming took 5 bases from V and 7 from J; bases not matched to a gene: 4. The CDR3 extends over 15 amino acids. Germline assignment: CDR1 SGHTA and CDR2 FQGNSA. Here the CDR3 reads CASSKGLAGGNTQYF. As DNA, the CDR3 is TGTGCCAGCAGCAAGGGACTAGCGGGAGGCAATACGCAGTATTTT.

About this clonotype itself: Since a much larger clone is just one base distant, this may be a read error. The V gene is TRBV7-3, the J gene TRBJ2-2, with 11 nucleotides matching TRBD2. The CDR3 consists of 16 residues. The germline V gene has CDR1 SGHTA and CDR2 FQGTGA. The CDR3 protein is CASRLTSGSGNGELVF. CDR3 coding DNA: TGTGCCAGCAGGTTAACTAGCGGGAGTGGTAACGGGGAGCTGGTTTTT.

This clonotype came up many times. The genes are TRBV7-2 and TRBJ2-7; the D gene is possibly TRBD2 (6 bases). Per the germline V gene, CDR1 is SGHTA and CDR2 is FQGNSA. The CDR3 loop spans 15 amino acids. Between the trimmed V and J ends, which lost 5 bases and 1 base, there was a span of 15 bases. CDR3 nucleotide sequence: TGTGCCAGCAGCCTCGGGACTCCGACTTCCTACGAGCAGTACTTC. It translates to CASSLGTPTSYEQYF.

This clonotype was seen many times. The chain carries TRBV7-3 and TRBJ2-7; TRBD1 matches at 9 bases. The J segment lost 3 bases and the V segment lost 5 bases, leaving 8 bases of the junction unmatched. Looked up from germline, CDR1 is SGHTA and CDR2 is FQGTGA. The length of the CDR3 is 15 residues. As DNA, the CDR3 is TGTGCCAGCAGCCCGCTCGGGACAGGGATCTACGAGCAGTACTTC. Residues: CASSPLGTGIYEQYF.

This clonotype was seen more than once but under ten times. The rearrangement uses TRBV25-1 and TRBJ1-2; TRBD1 aligns across 7 bases. The CDR3 consists of 16 residues. CDR1 MGHDK and CDR2 SYGVNS come from the germline V gene. Trimming cost V 4 bases and J 8 bases; bases outside gene matches: 16. The DNA of the CDR3 is TGTGCCAGCAGTGTATCGCCACCCACAGGGGTTAACGGCTACACCTTC. As protein: CASSVSPPTGVNGYTF.

On this clonotype: Given a much more abundant clone one base away, this may be a read error. The chain links TRBV4-2 to TRBJ2-5; perhaps TRBD2 as D (6 bases). The CDR3 loop spans 14 amino acids. Germline V gives CDR1 LGHNA, CDR2 YNFKEQ. CDR3 amino acids: CASSQVVPGETKYF. DNA for the CDR3: TGTGCCAGCAGCCAAGTGGTCCCGGGAGAGACCAAGTACTTC.

This clonotype was seen repeatedly, ten times or more. This chain uses TRBV27 with TRBJ2-1; TRBD2 is a possible D gene (6 bases). The V end was cut by 1 base, the J end by 10 bases, with 17 bases between. The germline V gene has CDR1 MNHEY and CDR2 SMNVEV (reference sequence). CDR3 size: 15 residues. This CDR3 reads CASSLWRETTEEQFF. CDR3 DNA: TGTGCCAGCAGTTTATGGAGGGAGACTACGGAAGAGCAGTTCTTC.

V is TRBV20-1 and J is TRBJ2-3, with 7 bases matching TRBD2. The CDR3 spans 16 residues. Germline CDR1 and CDR2: DFQATT and SNEGSKA (reference sequence). Losses at the gene ends were 0 bases for V and 0 bases for J; bases not matched to a gene: 6. CDR3 in DNA: TGCAGTGCTAGAGACCCTAGCGGTTCAAGCACAGATACGCAGTATTTT. It specifies CSARDPSGSSTDTQYF.

The gene calls are TRBV19 and TRBJ1-4; D is ambiguous. V shed 7 bases and J shed 6 bases, with 15 bases lying between them. Germline V gene lookup returns CDR1 LNHDA and CDR2 SQIVND (reference sequence). The CDR3 has 14 residues. The CDR3 loop reads CASIARGRDEKLFF. The CDR3, as DNA: TGTGCCAGTATCGCCCGGGGAAGGGATGAAAAACTGTTTTTT.

Relative to its sample, this clonotype is medium-sized (0.01 to 0.1%). The rearrangement joins TRBV7-8 to TRBJ2-7; D gene unclear. Germline lookup yields CDR1 SGHVS and CDR2 FQNEAQ. This CDR3 has 13 amino acids. V lost 6 bases and J lost 0, with 9 bases in between. The CDR3 DNA follows: TGTGCCAGCAGGTGGTCGAGCTCCTACGAGCAGTACTTC. Translating gives CASRWSSSYEQYF.

The chain links TRBV4-3 to TRBJ1-2; D call uncertain. CDR3 length: 15 amino acids. CDR1 is LGHNA and CDR2 is YSLEER in the germline V gene. Trimming took 2 bases from V and 5 from J, leaving 15 bases between them. The DNA for the CDR3 is TGCGCCAGCAGCCAAACGGTCCGGAGTTCGTATGGCTACACCTTC. This encodes CASSQTVRSSYGYTF.

Many counts were recorded for this clonotype. This rearrangement joins TRBV6-5 to TRBJ1-1, with no clear D. The V end was cut by 5 bases, the J end by 1 base, with 14 bases between. Germline V gene data show CDR1 as MNHEY and CDR2 as SVGAGI. This CDR3 is 15 amino acids long. The CDR3 bases are TGTGCCAGCAGTCCTCGTAGAGGGAAGAACACTGAAGCTTTCTTT. It codes for CASSPRRGKNTEAFF.

This chain links TRBV18 with TRBJ1-1; no definite D call. The germline V and J ends were trimmed by 2 bases and 0 bases, with 13 bases remaining between them. The CDR3 runs 16 residues. From germline, CDR1 is KGHSH and CDR2 LQKENI. In DNA, the CDR3 is TGTGCCAGCTCACCAAACTCGATGGGGTTGAACACTGAAGCTTTCTTT. Protein: CASSPNSMGLNTEAFF.

This clonotype was detected many times. The rearrangement uses TRBV27 and TRBJ2-1, with a weak D call TRBD2 (5 bases). The CDR3 is 15 amino acids. V shed 3 bases and J shed 6 bases, with 15 bases lying between them. From germline, CDR1 is MNHEY and CDR2 SMNVEV (reference sequence). The DNA of the CDR3 is TGTGCCAGCAGTTTCCTGGCTAGCCCCCTCAATGAGCAGTTCTTC. Its protein product is CASSFLASPLNEQFF.

This clonotype showed up many times. The chain carries TRBV7-3 and TRBJ2-2; TRBD2 agrees at 9 bases. V gave up 5 bases and J gave up 3 bases; unmatched junction bases: 7. Per the germline V gene, CDR1 is SGHTA and CDR2 is FQGTGA. CDR3 length: 16 residues. CDR3 DNA sequence: TGTGCCAGCAGCCCTAGACTAGCGGCAGACACCGGGGAGCTGTTTTTT. Encoded protein: CASSPRLAADTGELFF.

This clonotype occurred many times. The CDR3 region has the DNA TGCGCCAGCAGCCAAGATACCGGGACTGGAAACACCATATATTTT. The encoded protein is CASSQDTGTGNTIYF. The chain joins TRBV4-1 to TRBJ1-3, with D hard to call. The length of the CDR3 is 15 residues. Trimming cost V 0 bases and J 2 bases, with 8 bases left between them. Germline CDR1 MGHRA, CDR2 YSYEKL.

This chain links TRBV6-2 or TRBV6-3 with TRBJ1-5, with TRBD1 matching 9 bases. Germline V CDR1 and CDR2: MNHEY, SVGEGT. Losses at the gene ends were 8 bases for V and 6 bases for J; bases not matched to a gene: 5. The CDR3 runs to 13 residues. The CDR3 loop reads CASLGQGIQPQHF. For the CDR3, the DNA is TGTGCCAGCCTCGGACAGGGGATTCAGCCCCAGCATTTT.

V usage is TRBV7-8 and J usage is TRBJ2-3; TRBD2 aligns across 10 bases. Germline CDR1 reads SGHVS; CDR2 reads FQNEAQ. Germline trimming cut 1 base from V and 9 bases from J; bases unmatched to any gene: 10. The CDR3 runs to 16 residues. The CDR3 sequence: CASSLGLAGLPGTQYF. In DNA form, the CDR3 reads TGTGCCAGCAGCTTAGGACTAGCGGGCCTCCCCGGGACGCAGTATTTT. The variable domain in full, completed from reference TRBV7-8 and TRBJ2-3, reads GAGVSQSPRYKVAKRGQDVALRCDPISGHVSLFWYQQALGQGPEFLTYFQNEAQLDKSGLPSDRFFAERPEGSVSTLKIQRTQQEDSAVYLCASSLGLAGLPGTQYFGPGTRLTVL.

This clonotype was seen only a few times. The chain is built from TRBV20-1 and TRBJ2-2, with 10 nucleotides matching TRBD2. V was clipped by 4 bases and J by 7 bases; unmatched bases: 6. CDR3 length: 14 residues. Looked up from germline, CDR1 is DFQATT and CDR2 is SNEGSKA (reference sequence). This CDR3 reads CSANSGRVGGELFF. The DNA of the CDR3 is TGCAGTGCTAACAGCGGGAGGGTGGGCGGGGAGCTGTTTTTT.

The chain has TRBV6-1 and TRBJ1-1; possibly TRBD1 for D (5 bases). The V gene's germline CDR1 is MNHNS and CDR2 SASEGT. The ends were cut back, 7 bases at V and 6 bases at J, with 18 bases in the middle. This CDR3 contains 14 residues. CDR3 sequence: CASIISLGGAEAFF. CDR3 nucleotides: TGTGCCAGCATAATCTCCCTCGGGGGGGCTGAAGCTTTCTTT.

This clonotype was counted between two and nine times. J is TRBJ1-5 and V is TRBV19; no clear D gene. The germline CDR1 and CDR2 sequences are LNHDA and SQIVND (reference sequence). The V and J ends lost 2 bases and 6 bases respectively, with 11 bases between them. The CDR3 loop spans 14 amino acids. The CDR3 spells CASSISAFGQPQHF. In DNA form, the CDR3 reads TGTGCCAGTAGTATATCCGCTTTTGGTCAGCCCCAGCATTTT.

The chain joins TRBV28 to TRBJ1-5; 7 bases match TRBD1. This CDR3 region has 17 residues. Germline V gene sequence: CDR1 MDHEN, CDR2 SYDVKM. Trimming cost V 1 base and J 3 bases; bases outside gene matches: 9. The CDR3 bases are TGTGCCAGCAGTTTATTGACAGGGAAAATGAACAATCAGCCCCAGCATTTT. It codes for CASSLLTGKMNNQPQHF. The full variable domain, its missing parts supplied by reference TRBV28 and TRBJ1-5, is DVKVTQSSRYLVKRTGEKVFLECVQDMDHENMFWYRQDPGLGLRLIYFSYDVKMKEKGDIPEGYSVSREKKERFSLILESASTNQTSMYLCASSLLTGKMNNQPQHFGDGTRLSIL.

This clonotype was seen at least ten times. The genes are TRBV20-1 and TRBJ2-7; 7 bases align to TRBD1. The CDR3 spans 12 residues. The germline V gene has CDR1 DFQATT and CDR2 SNEGSKA (reference sequence). The CDR3 DNA reads TGCAGCGGGACAGACGGAATCGACGAGCAGTACTTC. Protein: CSGTDGIDEQYF.

V and J are TRBV7-6 and TRBJ2-2; 7 bases map to TRBD1. Germline CDR1 SGHVS, CDR2 FNYEAQ. Unmatched junction bases numbered 8, after V lost 5 bases and J lost 5 bases. CDR3 size: 15 residues. Here the CDR3 reads CASSHTGEGTGELFF. In DNA form, the CDR3 reads TGTGCCAGCAGCCATACAGGGGAAGGGACCGGGGAGCTGTTTTTT. The full variable domain, completed using reference TRBV7-6 and TRBJ2-2, is GAGVSQSPRYKVTKRGQDVALRCDPISGHVSLYWYRQALGQGPEFLTYFNYEAQQDKSGLPNDRFSAERPEGSISTLTIQRTEQRDSAMYRCASSHTGEGTGELFFGEGSRLTVL.

This chain links TRBV7-8 with TRBJ2-1, with 14 positions matching TRBD2. V lost 4 bases to trimming and J lost 6 bases; unmatched junction nucleotides: 5. The CDR3 runs 16 residues. Germline CDR1 and CDR2: SGHVS and FQNEAQ. The CDR3 DNA reads as TGTGCCAGCAGCTCACGCGGGACTAGCGGGGGCAATGAGCAGTTCTTC. As protein: CASSSRGTSGGNEQFF.

CDR3 amino acids: CASSEARGLAGGGRETQYF. For the CDR3, the DNA is TGTGCCAGCAGTGAAGCGAGAGGACTAGCGGGAGGGGGTCGGGAGACCCAGTACTTC. The V gene is TRBV6-1, the J gene TRBJ2-5; 15 positions match TRBD2. CDR3 size: 19 residues. CDR1 is MNHNS, CDR2 SASEGT, per germline. Trimming cost V 0 bases and J 5 bases; bases outside gene matches: 10.

The chain uses TRBV6-2 or TRBV6-3 and TRBJ2-5, with D tentatively TRBD2 (5 bases). V shed 8 bases and J shed 5 bases, with 21 bases lying between them. The CDR3 length is 15 residues. CDR1 and CDR2 from the germline V gene are MNHEY and SVGEGT. This CDR3 is CASARRGLASETQYF. CDR3 DNA sequence: TGTGCCAGCGCCCGGAGAGGCCTAGCTTCGGAGACCCAGTACTTC.

V usage is TRBV15 and J usage is TRBJ2-7; D possibly uses TRBD1 or TRBD2 (5 bases each). V lost 8 bases to trimming and J lost 2 bases, with 16 bases between them. The CDR3 sequence is 14 residues long. Per the germline V gene, CDR1 is LNHNV and CDR2 is YYDKDF (reference sequence). The CDR3: CATGAGTDAYEQYF. For the CDR3, the DNA is TGTGCCACCGGTGCCGGGACGGATGCCTACGAGCAGTACTTC.

The V gene is TRBV27, the J gene TRBJ2-7; the match to TRBD2 covers 7 bases. The CDR3 is 15 residues long. The germline gives CDR1 MNHEY, CDR2 SMNVEV (reference sequence). With V trimmed by 0 bases and J by 2 bases, 4 bases remained unmatched. This chain's CDR3 is CASSLSAGVPYEQYF. The CDR3 bases are TGTGCCAGCAGTTTATCGGCGGGAGTACCCTACGAGCAGTACTTC.